The next 7 T cell receptor beta chains were all read from a single sample in a study of cytomegalovirus exposure and HLA in healthy donors. 60 Vbeta and 13 Jbeta primers were used in PCR. Generated by immunoSEQ multiplex PCR, the TCRdb table keeps only in-frame clones and is missing some. The sample lists 150,000 to 200,000 clones, roughly 80% occurring once. Material: PBMCs. The source is a human donor in good health.

The CDR3 sequence: CATRPLSGGSYSYNEQFF. The DNA of the CDR3 is TGTGCCACCAGGCCCCTTAGCGGGGGGAGCTACTCCTACAATGAGCAGTTCTTC. The chain couples TRBV15 to TRBJ2-1; TRBD2 matches at 10 bases. V lost 6 bases to trimming and J lost 0 bases; unmatched junction nucleotides: 11. CDR3 size: 18 residues. Germline V lookup: CDR1 LNHNV, CDR2 YYDKDF (reference sequence). Full variable domain (missing parts from reference TRBV15 and TRBJ2-1): DAMVIQNPRYQVTQFGKPVTLSCSQTLNHNVMYWYQQKSSQAPKLLFHYYDKDFNNEADTPDNFQSRRPNTSFCFLDIRSPGLGDTAMYLCATRPLSGGSYSYNEQFFGPGTRLTVL.

This chain uses TRBV19 with TRBJ1-5; no firm D call. Trimming removed 3 bases at V and 5 bases at J, with 8 bases between. The CDR3 loop spans 13 amino acids. Germline-derived CDR1 and CDR2 are LNHDA and SQIVND (reference sequence). This chain's CDR3 is CASSIAPHQPQHF. DNA for the CDR3: TGTGCCAGTAGTATTGCGCCCCATCAGCCCCAGCATTTT.

This clone was recorded once. The chain uses TRBV7-6 and TRBJ2-3; no firm D call. This CDR3 contains 16 residues. V was shortened by 1 base and J by 1 base, with 12 bases between the two germline ends. CDR1 and CDR2 (germline): SGHVS, FNYEAQ. This chain's CDR3 is CASSLVFSVGTDTQYF. In DNA form, the CDR3 reads TGTGCCAGCAGCTTAGTCTTTTCGGTAGGCACAGATACGCAGTATTTT.

The chain carries TRBV7-2 and TRBJ1-2; D call uncertain. The V gene lost 2 bases and the J gene lost 6 bases, with 22 bases spanning the gap. The CDR3 runs 17 residues. Germline V gene lookup returns CDR1 SGHTA and CDR2 FQGNSA. The CDR3: CASSLILSPAGWHGYTF. CDR3 bases: TGTGCCAGCAGCTTAATTCTATCGCCAGCGGGATGGCATGGCTACACCTTC.

V and J are TRBV18 and TRBJ2-7, with 8 bases lining up with TRBD1. The CDR3 length is 16 residues. V trimming: 1 base; J trimming: 2 bases; junction bases outside the gene matches: 7. The V gene's germline CDR1 is KGHSH and CDR2 LQKENI. The CDR3: CASSPLQGAPAYEQYF. The CDR3 DNA is TGTGCCAGCTCACCACTCCAGGGGGCCCCAGCCTACGAGCAGTACTTC. Drawing the rest from reference TRBV18 and TRBJ2-7, the complete variable domain is NAGVMQNPRHLVRRRGQEARLRCSPMKGHSHVYWYRQLPEEGLKFMVYLQKENIIDESGMPKERFSAEFPKEGPSILRIQQVVRGDSAAYFCASSPLQGAPAYEQYFGPGTRLTVT.

The V call is TRBV29-1, the J call TRBJ2-1, with TRBD1 matching 8 bases. The CDR3 contains 13 residues. Germline loops: CDR1 SQVTM, CDR2 ANQGSEA. CDR3: CSHPGQVYNEQFF. The CDR3 nucleotides are TGCAGTCATCCGGGACAGGTTTACAATGAGCAGTTCTTC.

This clone was seen more than once but under ten times. The genes are TRBV5-1 and TRBJ2-1, with TRBD1 as a possible D gene (5 bases). Germline CDR1 reads SGHRS; CDR2 reads YFSETQ. The V end lost 2 bases, the J end lost 4 bases, and 7 bases lay between the germline ends. The CDR3 has 13 residues. The DNA of the CDR3 is TGCGCCAGCAGCTTAGACAGATACAATGAGCAGTTCTTC. Its protein product is CASSLDRYNEQFF.